The rows below give T cell receptor beta chains drawn from one sample of a study of blood T cell repertoires in COVID-19. Some clones are missing from TCRdb's copy, which holds only in-frame ones; the method was immunoSEQ multiplex PCR. The sample consists of 110,000 or so clones, over 75% of them appearing once. The specimen was peripheral blood. The receptors shown here come from a woman in her 70s with acute or convalescent COVID-19. CDR3s leave out the opening cysteine and the closing phenylalanine or tryptophan.

TRBJ1-1 | TRBV4-3 | ASSQVTGGRLNTEAF
TRBJ2-5 | TRBV5-1 | ASSLQGGRTQY
TRBJ1-4 | TRBV5-4 | ASSLVGRSEKLF
TRBJ1-2 | TRBV6-5 | ASSYAGIRGYT
TRBJ1-4 | TRBV5-6 | ASSQRREKLF
TRBJ2-1 | TRBV5-1 | ASSLEGAGYNEQF
TRBJ2-3 | TRBV3-1/TRBV3-2 | ASRADRFTDTQY
TRBJ1-4 | TRBV18 | ASSPQGASNFFNEKLF
TRBJ2-2 | TRBV5-4 | ASSPTAENTGELF
TRBJ2-2 | TRBV7-8 | ASSLFRPGQRAGELF
TRBJ2-1 | TRBV24-1 | ATSEPGQGNPGEQF
TRBJ1-5 | TRBV6-6 | ASSRGQGADQPQH
TRBJ1-5 | TRBV7-9 | ASSLDFSGQGNQPQH
TRBJ2-1 | TRBV19 | ATSSGGMGNEQF
TRBJ2-1 | TRBV7-3 | ASSPLQGGEQF
TRBJ2-7 | TRBV6-5 | ASSWGEGTYEQY
TRBJ1-1 | TRBV5-1 | ASSLGLTEAF
TRBJ2-3 | TRBV6-1 | ASSEPGGGTDTQY
TRBJ1-4 | TRBV6-4 | ASSAFRGTGAPLANEKLF
TRBJ2-5 | TRBV18 | ASSLVIGAQETQY
TRBJ1-5 | TRBV19 | ASSITGSNQPQH
TRBJ2-1 | TRBV10-3 | AISRTSGNNEQF
TRBJ2-7 | TRBV27 | ASSLGGVEQY
TRBJ2-7 | TRBV7-3 | ASSLEGATYEQY
TRBJ2-2 | TRBV20-1 | SAHYTGELF
TRBJ1-5 | TRBV2 | ASSSQGIGNQPQH
TRBJ1-1 | TRBV7-2 | ASSLKGQGNTEAF
TRBJ2-3 | TRBV5-1 | ASSLSSGSDTQY
TRBJ2-7 | TRBV25-1 | ASSEWSGAYEQY
TRBJ2-1 | TRBV18 | ASSPPSGRRNEQF
TRBJ2-7 | TRBV5-6 | ASSRDRVSEQY
TRBJ1-6 | TRBV4-1 | ASSQLRQGGNSPLH
TRBJ2-6 | TRBV5-1 | ASSLELSGANVLT
TRBJ1-2 | TRBV6-5 | ASSLGRQDGYT
TRBJ2-6 | TRBV4-2 | ASSQETTGGVSGANVLT
TRBJ1-5 | TRBV28 | ASSPQEGLLNQPQH
TRBJ1-4 | TRBV7-3 | ASSLTGATNEKLF
TRBJ1-4 | TRBV9 | ASSVAGQGWNEKLF
TRBJ2-3 | TRBV6-2/TRBV6-3 | ASSPSRTITDTQY
TRBJ1-2 | TRBV5-1 | ASSFYRSANYGYT
TRBJ1-1 | TRBV27 | ASSLKQGPTEAF
TRBJ1-4 | TRBV6-5 | ASSKQGSKEKLF
TRBJ2-5 | TRBV30 | AWSLIETQY
TRBJ2-2 | TRBV6-5 | ASRRDTNTGELF
TRBJ1-5 | TRBV9 | ASSATGNSNQPQH
TRBJ1-1 | TRBV19 | ASSDRTGGILGAF
TRBJ2-5 | TRBV4-3 | ASSLHLAGKETQY
TRBJ2-1 | TRBV5-1 | ASTTGGSSYNEQF
TRBJ1-1 | TRBV7-2 | ASSLRGQGATEAF
TRBJ2-1 | TRBV5-4 | ASSSWTSGRNEQF
TRBJ2-2 | TRBV18 | ASSPILAGVDTGELF
TRBJ2-1 | TRBV5-4 | ASSSPTSGRYNEQF